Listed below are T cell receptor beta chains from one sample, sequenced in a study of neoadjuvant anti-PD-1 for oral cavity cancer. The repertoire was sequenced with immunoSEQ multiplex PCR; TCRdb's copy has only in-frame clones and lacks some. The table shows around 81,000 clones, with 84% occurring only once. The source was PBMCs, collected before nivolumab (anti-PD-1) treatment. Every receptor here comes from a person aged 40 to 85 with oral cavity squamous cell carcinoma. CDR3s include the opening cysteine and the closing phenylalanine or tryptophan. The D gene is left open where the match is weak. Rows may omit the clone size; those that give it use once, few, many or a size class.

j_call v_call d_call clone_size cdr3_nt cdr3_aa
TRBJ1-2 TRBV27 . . TGTGCCAGCAGTCTTCGGGACGGCTATGGCTACACCTTC CASSLRDGYGYTF
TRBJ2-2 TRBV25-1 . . TGTGCCAGCGGCTCCCCCGGGGAGGTGGCCACCGGGGAGCTGTTTTTT CASGSPGEVATGELFF
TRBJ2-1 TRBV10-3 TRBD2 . TGTGCCATCAGTGAAATAAGGACTAGTGGTGAGCAGTTCTTC CAISEIRTSGEQFF
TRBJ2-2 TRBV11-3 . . TGTGCCAGCAGCTTCCAGGGCGGCGGGGAGCTGTTTTTT CASSFQGGGELFF
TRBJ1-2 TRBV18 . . TGTGCCAGCTCACCGGGGGCAGAAGATTATGGCTACACCTTC CASSPGAEDYGYTF
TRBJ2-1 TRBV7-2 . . TGTGCCAGCAGCTTAGACCCGGCGGATGAGCAGTTCTTC CASSLDPADEQFF
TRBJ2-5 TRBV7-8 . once TGTGCCAGCACCCCTGGTTGGTCCGCCGGGGAGGAGACCCAGTACTTC CASTPGWSAGEETQYF
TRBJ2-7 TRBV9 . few TGTGCCAGCAGCGTAGGGAGCGGCTCCTACGAGCAGTACTTC CASSVGSGSYEQYF
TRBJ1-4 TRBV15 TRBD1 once TGTGCCACCAGACGTGGGACAGGGAATGAAAAACTGTTTTTT CATRRGTGNEKLFF
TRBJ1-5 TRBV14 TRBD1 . TGTGCCAGCAGCCAGACAGGGCTGGGGCCCCAGCATTTT CASSQTGLGPQHF
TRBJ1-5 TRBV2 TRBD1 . TGTGCCAGCAGTGGACAGGGGAATCAGCCCCAGCATTTT CASSGQGNQPQHF
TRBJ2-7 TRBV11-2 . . TGTGCCAGCAGCTTAGAGGGAAACTATCTAGCACTTGAGCAGTACTTC CASSLEGNYLALEQYF
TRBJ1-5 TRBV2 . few TGTGCCAGCAGTGTGGGACCCAATCAGCCCCAGCATTTT CASSVGPNQPQHF
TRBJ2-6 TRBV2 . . TGTGCCAGCAGTGAAGCGCTAGTCTCTGGGGCCAACGTCCTGACTTTC CASSEALVSGANVLTF
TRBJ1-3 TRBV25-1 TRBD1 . TGTGCCAGCAGTCAGGGGGCTGGAAACACCATATATTTT CASSQGAGNTIYF
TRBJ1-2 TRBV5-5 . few TGTGCCAGCAGCACCGACAGGAATAGGGACCACACCTTC CASSTDRNRDHTF
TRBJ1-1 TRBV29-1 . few TGCAGCGTGTACAAGGGTTGGGGCACTGAAGCTTTCTTT CSVYKGWGTEAFF
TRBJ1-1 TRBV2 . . TGTGCCAGCAATATACATTCGAACACTGAAGCTTTCTTT CASNIHSNTEAFF
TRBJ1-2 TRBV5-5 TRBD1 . TGTGCCAGCAGCCCCTCGTGGGACAGGGGGCTGGTTGGCTACACCTTC CASSPSWDRGLVGYTF
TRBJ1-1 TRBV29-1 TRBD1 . TGCAGCGTTGAAGGCAGAGACAGGGGGAGGGTTGAAGCTTTCTTT CSVEGRDRGRVEAFF
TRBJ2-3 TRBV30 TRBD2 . TGTGCCTGGACTCTACTAGCGGGAGTACGAGATACGCAGTATTTT CAWTLLAGVRDTQYF
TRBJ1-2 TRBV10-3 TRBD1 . TGTGCCATCAGTGGGGGACAGGCGCTCTATGGCTACACCTTC CAISGGQALYGYTF
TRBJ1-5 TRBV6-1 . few TGTGCCAGCAGGGCGGGCGAGCAGCCCCAGCATTTT CASRAGEQPQHF
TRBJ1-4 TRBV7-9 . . TGTGCCAGCAGCTTAGGTTGGCAACTGTTTTTT CASSLGWQLFF
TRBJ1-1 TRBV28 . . TGTGCCAGCAGTTCATTTGGGGCGCGGTACACTGAAGCTTTCTTT CASSSFGARYTEAFF
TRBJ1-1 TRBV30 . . TGTGCCTGGACCCGTGGGGATCATAGCACTGAAGCTTTCTTT CAWTRGDHSTEAFF
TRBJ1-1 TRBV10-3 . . TGTGCCAGTTCACAGTTGAACACTGAAGCTTTCTTT CASSQLNTEAFF
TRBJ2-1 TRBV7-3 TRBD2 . TGTGCCAGCAGCCCGGGGGCTAGCGGGAACAATGAGCAGTTCTTC CASSPGASGNNEQFF